This TCR beta chain was sequenced for a study of CD8 T cells in ankylosing spondylitis. About this clonotype itself: Antigen specificity is unknown.

In TCRdb, the 5' RACE reads were re-called with MiXCR into one record per CDR3 protein. The data contain approximately 400,000 distinct CDR3 sequences, about 24% of them singletons. Study findings and constraints: From matched ankylosing spondylitis synovial fluid, disease-linked clones were reportedly recovered at significantly enriched levels. Roughly eight highly homologous variants formed a TCR beta motif that appeared characteristic of ankylosing spondylitis blood.

Sequenced: blood, either unsorted or a sorted T cell fraction (not recorded which). This TCR came from a male donor with ankylosing spondylitis.

The CDR3 reads CSATLGQGNTEAFF. CDR3 bases: TGCAGTGCTACCCTGGGACAGGGGAACACTGAAGCTTTCTTT. The chain couples TRBV20-1 to TRBJ1-1, with 9 bases fitting TRBD1. Germline CDR1 reads DFQATT; CDR2 reads SNEGSKA (reference sequence). J gave up 1 base and V 4 bases, and 4 bases lay outside the gene matches. The CDR3 is 14 amino acids.